This TCR beta chain was sequenced during a study of blood T cell repertoires in COVID-19. Turning to the study itself: Material from acute and convalescent COVID-19 was sourced from the United States, Italy and Spain. Sources were T cells, B-cell-depleted T cells, or PBMCs; the material itself was cDNA or gDNA.

Per the authors' pipeline: The authors estimated nucleated cell counts from reference gene primer amplification. Sequencing was performed with immunoSEQ multiplex PCR; in TCRdb, only in-frame clones are kept and a portion is missing. The DNA was the basis for D and trimming; V, J and clone size are from that table. This sample has 90,000 to 120,000 clones, with 88% found just once. The CDR3 is made up of 14 amino acids. Trimming left V 1 base short and J 4 bases short, with 7 bases between. CDR1 is LNHNV, CDR2 YYDKDF, per germline (reference sequence). The chain uses TRBV15 and TRBJ1-4; D is ambiguous. Input material: peripheral blood. The sequence derives from a man aged 45 to 65 with active or convalescent COVID-19. The CDR3 reads CATSRVGLNEKLFF. As DNA, the CDR3 is TGTGCCACCAGCAGAGTTGGCCTTAATGAAAAACTGTTTTTT.